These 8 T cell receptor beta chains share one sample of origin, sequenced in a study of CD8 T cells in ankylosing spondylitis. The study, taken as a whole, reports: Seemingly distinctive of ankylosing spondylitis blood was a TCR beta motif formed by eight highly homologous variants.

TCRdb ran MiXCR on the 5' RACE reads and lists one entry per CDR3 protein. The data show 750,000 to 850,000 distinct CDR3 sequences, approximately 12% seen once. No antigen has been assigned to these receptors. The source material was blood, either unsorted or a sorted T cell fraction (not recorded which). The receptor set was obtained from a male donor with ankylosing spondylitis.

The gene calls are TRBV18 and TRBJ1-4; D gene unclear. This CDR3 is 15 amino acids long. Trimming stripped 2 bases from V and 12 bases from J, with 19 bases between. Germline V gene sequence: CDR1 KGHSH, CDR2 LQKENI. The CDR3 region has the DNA TGTGCCAGCTCACCAACGAGGTTCGGCCCTTCAGAACTGTTTTTT. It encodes CASSPTRFGPSELFF.

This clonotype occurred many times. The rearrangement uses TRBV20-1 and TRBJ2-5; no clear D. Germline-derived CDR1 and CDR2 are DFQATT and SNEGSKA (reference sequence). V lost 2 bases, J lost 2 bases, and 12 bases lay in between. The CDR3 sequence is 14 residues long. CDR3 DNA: TGCAGTGCTAGATTAGGAAATTCGCAAGAGACCCAGTACTTC. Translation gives CSARLGNSQETQYF.

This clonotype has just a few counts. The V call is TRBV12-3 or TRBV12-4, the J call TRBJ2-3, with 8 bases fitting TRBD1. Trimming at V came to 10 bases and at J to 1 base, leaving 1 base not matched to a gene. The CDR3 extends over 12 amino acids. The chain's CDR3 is CATGQGTDTQYF. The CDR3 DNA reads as TGTGCCACGGGACAGGGCACAGATACGCAGTATTTT.

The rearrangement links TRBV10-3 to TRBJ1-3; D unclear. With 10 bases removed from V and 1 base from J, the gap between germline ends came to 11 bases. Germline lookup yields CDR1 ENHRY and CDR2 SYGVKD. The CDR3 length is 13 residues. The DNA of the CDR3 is TGTGCCACAGAGCCACCTTCTGGAAACACCATATATTTT. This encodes CATEPPSGNTIYF.

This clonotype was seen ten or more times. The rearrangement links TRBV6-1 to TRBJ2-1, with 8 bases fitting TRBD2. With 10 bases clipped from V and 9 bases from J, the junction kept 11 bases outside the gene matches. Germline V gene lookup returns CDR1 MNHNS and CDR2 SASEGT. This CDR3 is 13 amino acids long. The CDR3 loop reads CATTNYRGGEQFF. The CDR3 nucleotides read TGTGCCACCACAAACTACCGGGGGGGTGAGCAGTTCTTC.

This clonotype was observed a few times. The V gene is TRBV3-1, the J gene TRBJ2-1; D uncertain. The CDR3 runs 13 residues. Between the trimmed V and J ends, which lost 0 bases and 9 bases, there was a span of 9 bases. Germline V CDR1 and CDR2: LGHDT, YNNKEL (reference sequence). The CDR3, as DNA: TGTGCCAGCAGCCAAGATTACGGCGGTGAGCAGTTCTTC. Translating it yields CASSQDYGGEQFF.

CDR3 region: CASSQITGTSGSNEQFF. The CDR3 DNA follows: TGTGCCAGCAGCCAGATCACCGGGACTAGCGGGAGTAATGAGCAGTTCTTC. The chain recombines TRBV4-2 with TRBJ2-1, with 14 bases matching TRBD2. Germline CDR1 is LGHNA and CDR2 is YNFKEQ. V dropped 3 bases and J dropped 7; count of bases not matched to a gene: 8. The CDR3 is 17 amino acids.

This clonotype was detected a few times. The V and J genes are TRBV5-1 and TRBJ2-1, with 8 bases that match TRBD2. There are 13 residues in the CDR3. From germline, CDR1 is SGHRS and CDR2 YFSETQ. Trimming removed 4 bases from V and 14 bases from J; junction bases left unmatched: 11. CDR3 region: CASSPGGANQKFF. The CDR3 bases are TGCGCCAGCAGCCCGGGAGGGGCTAATCAAAAGTTCTTC.